This T cell receptor (beta chain) was sequenced for a study of cytomegalovirus exposure and HLA in healthy donors. Per the germline V gene, CDR1 is SGHTA and CDR2 is FQGNSA. Trimming cost V 6 bases and J 2 bases; bases outside gene matches: 8. The CDR3 runs to 15 residues. Turning to this clone: Its antigen is as yet unknown.

General observations from the study: Among TCR beta chains of equal frequency, HLA-associated ones were more clonally expanded in a later analysis.

The PCR employed 60 Vbeta primers together with 13 Jbeta primers. Here immunoSEQ multiplex PCR was the method, and the copy in TCRdb shows in-frame clones only, minus some. The data show about 160,000 clones, about 80% seen once. This chain links TRBV7-2 with TRBJ2-3; 7 positions agree with TRBD1. The clonotype originates from a woman aged 45-60 years in good health and CMV-seronegative. The specimen was PBMCs. The CDR3 DNA sequence: TGTGCCAGCAGGGAGAGGGACAGACTCACAGATACGCAGTATTTT. Protein: CASRERDRLTDTQYF. Full variable domain (missing parts from reference TRBV7-2 and TRBJ2-3): GAGVSQSPSNKVTEKGKDVELRCDPISGHTALYWYRQSLGQGLEFLIYFQGNSAPDKSGLPSDRFSAERTGGSVSTLTIQRTQQEDSAVYLCASRERDRLTDTQYFGPGTRLTVL.